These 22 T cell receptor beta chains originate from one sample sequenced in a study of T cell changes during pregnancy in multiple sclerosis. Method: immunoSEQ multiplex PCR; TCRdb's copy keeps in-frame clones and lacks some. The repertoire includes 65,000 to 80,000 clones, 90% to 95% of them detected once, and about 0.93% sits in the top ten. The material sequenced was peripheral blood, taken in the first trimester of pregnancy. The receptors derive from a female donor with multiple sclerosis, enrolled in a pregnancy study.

CDR3 bases: TGTGCCAGCTCACCATTAGCCAGCTCCTACGAGCAGTACTTC. This gives the protein CASSPLASSYEQYF. The gene calls are TRBV18 and TRBJ2-7; D is ambiguous. CDR3 size: 14 residues. Germline V CDR1 and CDR2: KGHSH, LQKENI. The germline V and J ends were trimmed by 2 bases and 0 bases, with 8 bases remaining between them.

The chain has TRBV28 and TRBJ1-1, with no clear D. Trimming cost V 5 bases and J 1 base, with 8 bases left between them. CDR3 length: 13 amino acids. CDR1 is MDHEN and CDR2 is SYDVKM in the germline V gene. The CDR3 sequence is CASSRSGNTEAFF. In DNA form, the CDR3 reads TGTGCCAGCAGTCGATCGGGGAACACTGAAGCTTTCTTT.

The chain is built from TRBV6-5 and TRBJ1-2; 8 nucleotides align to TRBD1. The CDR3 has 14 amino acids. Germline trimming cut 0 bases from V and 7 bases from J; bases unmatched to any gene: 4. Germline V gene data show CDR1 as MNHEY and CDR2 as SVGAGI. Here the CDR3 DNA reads TGTGCCAGCAGTTACTCGACAGGGGTGGCTGGCTACACCTTC. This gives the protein CASSYSTGVAGYTF.

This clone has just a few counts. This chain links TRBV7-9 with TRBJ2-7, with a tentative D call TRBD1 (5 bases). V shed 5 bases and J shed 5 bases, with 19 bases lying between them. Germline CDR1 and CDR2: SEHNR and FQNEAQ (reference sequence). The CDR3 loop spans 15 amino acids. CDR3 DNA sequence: TGTGCCAGCAGCCGCGGACAAGGAATGTTTCACGAGCAGTACTTC. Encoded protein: CASSRGQGMFHEQYF.

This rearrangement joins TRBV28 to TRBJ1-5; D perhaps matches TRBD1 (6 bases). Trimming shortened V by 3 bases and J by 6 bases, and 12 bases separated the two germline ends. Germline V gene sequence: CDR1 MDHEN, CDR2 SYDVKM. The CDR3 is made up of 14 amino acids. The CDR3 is CASSFNREGQPQHF. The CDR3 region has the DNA TGTGCCAGCAGTTTTAACAGGGAGGGTCAGCCCCAGCATTTT. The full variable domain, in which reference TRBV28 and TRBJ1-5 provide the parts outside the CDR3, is DVKVTQSSRYLVKRTGEKVFLECVQDMDHENMFWYRQDPGLGLRLIYFSYDVKMKEKGDIPEGYSVSREKKERFSLILESASTNQTSMYLCASSFNREGQPQHFGDGTRLSIL.

This CDR3 is CASRKTDSTGELFF. CDR3 sequence (DNA): TGTGCCAGCAGGAAGACAGACTCCACCGGGGAGCTGTTTTTT. J is TRBJ2-2 and V is TRBV6-5; D is possibly TRBD1 (5 bases). The CDR3 consists of 14 residues. CDR1 is MNHEY and CDR2 is SVGAGI in the germline V gene. Between the trimmed V and J ends, which lost 6 bases and 4 bases, there was a span of 12 bases.

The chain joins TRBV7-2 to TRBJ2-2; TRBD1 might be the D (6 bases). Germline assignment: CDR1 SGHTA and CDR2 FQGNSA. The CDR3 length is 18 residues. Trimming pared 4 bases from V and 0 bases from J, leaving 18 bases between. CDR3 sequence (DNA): TGTGCCAGCAGCTCACCTACCTTCAGGGGTCCGAACACCGGGGAGCTGTTTTTT. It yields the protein CASSSPTFRGPNTGELFF.

CDR3 in DNA: TGTGCCAGCAGCGTGTTGAACAGCGGTAGCACAGATACGCAGTATTTT. Its protein product is CASSVLNSGSTDTQYF. The chain links TRBV9 to TRBJ2-3; D is perhaps TRBD2 (5 bases). V was shortened by 2 bases and J by 0 bases, with 13 bases between the two germline ends. The CDR3 loop spans 16 amino acids. Germline CDR1 reads SGDLS; CDR2 reads YYNGEE.

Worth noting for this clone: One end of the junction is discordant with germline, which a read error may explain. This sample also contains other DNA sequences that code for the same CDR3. The CDR3: CASSQVTDYTDTQYF. The CDR3 DNA sequence: TGTGCCAGTAGCCAAGTAACCGACTACACAGATACGCAGTATTTT. The V call is TRBV4-2, the J call TRBJ2-3; D is possibly TRBD2 (5 bases). The CDR3 is made up of 15 amino acids. Germline loops: CDR1 LGHNA, CDR2 YNFKEQ.

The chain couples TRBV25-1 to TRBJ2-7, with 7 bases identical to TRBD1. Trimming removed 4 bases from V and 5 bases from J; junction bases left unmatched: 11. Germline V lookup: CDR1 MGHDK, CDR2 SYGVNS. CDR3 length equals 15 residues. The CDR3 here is CASSGTTNRGHEQYF. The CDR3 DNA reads TGTGCCAGCAGTGGAACTACGAACAGGGGCCACGAGCAGTACTTC.

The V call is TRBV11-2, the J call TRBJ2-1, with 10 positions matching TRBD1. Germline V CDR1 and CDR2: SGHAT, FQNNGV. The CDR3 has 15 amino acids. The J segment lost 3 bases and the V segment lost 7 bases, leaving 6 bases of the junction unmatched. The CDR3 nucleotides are TGTGCCAGCACCCGGGGGACAGGGGTCTACAATGAGCAGTTCTTC. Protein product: CASTRGTGVYNEQFF. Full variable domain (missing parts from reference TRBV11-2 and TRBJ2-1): EAGVAQSPRYKIIEKRQSVAFWCNPISGHATLYWYQQILGQGPKLLIQFQNNGVVDDSQLPKDRFSAERLKGVDSTLKIQPAKLEDSAVYLCASTRGTGVYNEQFFGPGTRLTVL.

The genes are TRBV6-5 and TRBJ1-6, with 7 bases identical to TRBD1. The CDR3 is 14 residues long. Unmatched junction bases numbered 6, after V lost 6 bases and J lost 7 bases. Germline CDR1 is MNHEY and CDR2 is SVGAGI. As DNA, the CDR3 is TGTGCCAGCAGGTCTACAGGGGAGAATTCACCCCTCCACTTT. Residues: CASRSTGENSPLHF.

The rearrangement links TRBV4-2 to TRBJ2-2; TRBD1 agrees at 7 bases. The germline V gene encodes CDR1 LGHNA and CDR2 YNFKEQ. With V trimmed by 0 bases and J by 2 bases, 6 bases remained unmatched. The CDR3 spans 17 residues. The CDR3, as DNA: TGTGCCAGCAGCCAAGATGTGAAGGGGGCCAACACCGGGGAGCTGTTTTTT. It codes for CASSQDVKGANTGELFF.

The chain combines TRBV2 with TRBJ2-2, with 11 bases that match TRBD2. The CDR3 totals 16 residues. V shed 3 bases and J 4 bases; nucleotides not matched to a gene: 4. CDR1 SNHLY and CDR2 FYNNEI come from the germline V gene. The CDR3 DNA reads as TGTGCCAGCAGTGAGACCCTAGCGGGGGGCACCGGGGAGCTGTTTTTT. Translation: CASSETLAGGTGELFF.

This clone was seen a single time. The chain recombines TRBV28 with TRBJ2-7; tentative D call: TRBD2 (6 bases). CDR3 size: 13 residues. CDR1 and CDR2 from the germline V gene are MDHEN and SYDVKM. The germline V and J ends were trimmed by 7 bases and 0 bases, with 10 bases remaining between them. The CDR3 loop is CASKEGLSYEQYF. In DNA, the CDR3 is TGTGCCAGCAAGGAGGGCCTCTCCTACGAGCAGTACTTC.

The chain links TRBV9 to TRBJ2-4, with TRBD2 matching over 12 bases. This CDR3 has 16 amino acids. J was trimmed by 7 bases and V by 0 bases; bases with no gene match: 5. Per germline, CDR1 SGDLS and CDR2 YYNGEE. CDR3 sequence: CASSVGASGGANIQYF. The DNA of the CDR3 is TGTGCCAGCAGCGTAGGGGCTAGCGGGGGGGCGAACATTCAGTACTTC.

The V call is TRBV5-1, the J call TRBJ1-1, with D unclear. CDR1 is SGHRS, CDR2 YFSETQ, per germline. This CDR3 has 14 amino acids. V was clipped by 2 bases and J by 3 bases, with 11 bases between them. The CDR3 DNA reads TGCGCCAGCAGCTTCGAACGCGGGGACACTGAAGCTTTCTTT. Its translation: CASSFERGDTEAFF.

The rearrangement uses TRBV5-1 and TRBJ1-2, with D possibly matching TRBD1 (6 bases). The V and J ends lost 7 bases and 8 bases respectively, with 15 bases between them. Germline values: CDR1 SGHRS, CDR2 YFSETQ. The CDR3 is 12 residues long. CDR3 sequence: CASSGGAGGYTF. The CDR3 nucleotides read TGCGCCAGCTCCGGGGGGGCAGGGGGCTACACCTTC. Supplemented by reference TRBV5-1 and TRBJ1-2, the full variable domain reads KAGVTQTPRYLIKTRGQQVTLSCSPISGHRSVSWYQQTPGQGLQFLFEYFSETQRNKGNFPGRFSGRQFSNSRSEMNVSTLELGDSALYLCASSGGAGGYTFGSGTRLTVV.

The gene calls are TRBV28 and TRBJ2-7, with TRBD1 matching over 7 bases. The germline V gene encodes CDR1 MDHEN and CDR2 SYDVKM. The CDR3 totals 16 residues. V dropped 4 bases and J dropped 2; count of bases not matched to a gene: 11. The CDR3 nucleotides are TGTGCCAGCAGTTCGACATGGGACAGCTTTGCCTACGAGCAGTACTTC. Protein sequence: CASSSTWDSFAYEQYF.

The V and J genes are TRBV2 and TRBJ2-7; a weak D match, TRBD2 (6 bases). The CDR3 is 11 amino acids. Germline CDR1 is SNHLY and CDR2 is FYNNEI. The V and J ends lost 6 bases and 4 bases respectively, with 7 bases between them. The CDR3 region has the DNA TGTGCCAGCAGGGAGGGTTACGAGCAGTACTTC. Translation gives CASREGYEQYF. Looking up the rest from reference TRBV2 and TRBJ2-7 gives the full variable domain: EPEVTQTPSHQVTQMGQEVILRCVPISNHLYFYWYRQILGQKVEFLVSFYNNEISEKSEIFDDQFSVERPDGSNFTLKIRSTKLEDSAMYFCASREGYEQYFGPGTRLTVT.

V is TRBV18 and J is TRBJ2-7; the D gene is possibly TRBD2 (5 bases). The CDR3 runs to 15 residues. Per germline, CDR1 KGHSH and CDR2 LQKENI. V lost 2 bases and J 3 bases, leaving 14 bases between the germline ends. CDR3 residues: CASSPGSLGSYEQYF. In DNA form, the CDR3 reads TGTGCCAGCTCACCAGGATCCCTGGGGAGCTACGAGCAGTACTTC.

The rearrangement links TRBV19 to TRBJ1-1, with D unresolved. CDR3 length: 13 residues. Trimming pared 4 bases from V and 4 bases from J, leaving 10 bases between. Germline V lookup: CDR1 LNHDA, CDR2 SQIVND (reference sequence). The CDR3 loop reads CASSNSVGTEAFF. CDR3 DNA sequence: TGTGCCAGTAGTAACTCGGTCGGCACTGAAGCTTTCTTT.